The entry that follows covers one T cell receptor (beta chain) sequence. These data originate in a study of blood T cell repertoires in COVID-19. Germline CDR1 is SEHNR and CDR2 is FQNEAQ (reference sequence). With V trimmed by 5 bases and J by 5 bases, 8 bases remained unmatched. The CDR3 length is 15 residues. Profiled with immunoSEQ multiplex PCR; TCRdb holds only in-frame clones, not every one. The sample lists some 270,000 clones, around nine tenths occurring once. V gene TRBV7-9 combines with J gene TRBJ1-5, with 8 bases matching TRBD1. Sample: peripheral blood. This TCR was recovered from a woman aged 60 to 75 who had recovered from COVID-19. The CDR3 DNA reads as TGTGCCAGCAGCACAACGGACAGGGAACATCAGCCCCAGCATTTT. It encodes CASSTTDREHQPQHF. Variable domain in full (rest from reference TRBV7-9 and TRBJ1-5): DTGVSQNPRHKITKRGQNVTFRCDPISEHNRLYWYRQTLGQGPEFLTYFQNEAQLEKSRLLSDRFSAERPKGSFSTLEIQRTEQGDSAMYLCASSTTDREHQPQHFGDGTRLSIL.